Presented here are 25 T cell receptor beta chains from one specimen sequenced in a study of T-cell memory formation after mild COVID-19. One entry per CDR3 protein, called by TCRdb with MiXCR from the 5' RACE reads. The sample consists of approximately 580,000 distinct CDR3 sequences, just over 20% of them appearing once. The sample comprised PBMCs or a T cell subset sorted from them (not recorded which). Receptor source: an adult woman who had mild COVID-19 (a few samples of this study predate the infection). Cell type and time point are not known.

This clonotype appeared many times. This chain links TRBV18 with TRBJ2-1; unclear D gene. Trimming removed 2 bases from V and 2 bases from J, with 10 bases in between. This CDR3 contains 15 residues. Germline V gives CDR1 KGHSH, CDR2 LQKENI. CDR3 DNA: TGTGCCAGCTCACCAACCACTGCAGCCTACAATGAGCAGTTCTTC. Translation gives CASSPTTAAYNEQFF. Using reference TRBV18 and TRBJ2-1 for the parts outside the CDR3, the full variable domain is NAGVMQNPRHLVRRRGQEARLRCSPMKGHSHVYWYRQLPEEGLKFMVYLQKENIIDESGMPKERFSAEFPKEGPSILRIQQVVRGDSAAYFCASSPTTAAYNEQFFGPGTRLTVL.

The chain links TRBV6-2 or TRBV6-3 to TRBJ2-7; no clear D gene. V was trimmed by 8 bases and J by 0 bases, leaving 8 bases between them. This CDR3 has 12 residues. CDR1 and CDR2 (germline): MNHEY, SVGEGT. In DNA, the CDR3 is TGTGCCAGCCACTTCCCCTCCTACGAGCAGTACTTC. This translates into CASHFPSYEQYF.

The sample holds a few counts of this clonotype. This rearrangement joins TRBV18 to TRBJ1-3; 8 bases map to TRBD1. CDR3 length: 16 residues. Per the germline V gene, CDR1 is KGHSH and CDR2 is LQKENI. V lost 2 bases to trimming and J lost 0 bases; unmatched junction nucleotides: 3. The CDR3 sequence is CASSPDRGVSGNTIYF. For the CDR3, the DNA is TGTGCCAGCTCACCAGACAGGGGTGTCTCTGGAAACACCATATATTTT.

This chain uses TRBV7-9 with TRBJ1-1; D not certain. Germline CDR1 is SEHNR and CDR2 is FQNEAQ (reference sequence). V lost 3 bases and J lost 6, with 11 bases in between. This CDR3 has 13 residues. The CDR3 coding sequence is TGTGCCAGCAGCTTCCTCGAGGTGCCTGAAGCTTTCTTT. Translating gives CASSFLEVPEAFF.

This clonotype has more than one count but fewer than ten. This chain joins TRBV6-6 and TRBJ1-1, with a weak D call TRBD1 (6 bases). V was cut by 7 bases and J by 3 bases, with 15 bases left in between. Germline V gene lookup returns CDR1 MNHNY and CDR2 SVGAGI (reference sequence). The CDR3 sequence is 14 residues long. CDR3 nucleotides: TGTGCCAGCAACGCCGACAGGTGGGACACTGAAGCTTTCTTT. Its translation is CASNADRWDTEAFF.

This clonotype has at least ten counts. V gene TRBV2 combines with J gene TRBJ1-5; D unclear. V was shortened by 2 bases and J by 8 bases, with 16 bases between the two germline ends. Germline V gene sequence: CDR1 SNHLY, CDR2 FYNNEI. There are 15 residues in the CDR3. CDR3 residues: CASSENGIRREPQHF. CDR3 bases: TGTGCCAGCAGTGAAAATGGGATACGGCGAGAGCCCCAGCATTTT. Complete variable domain (other parts from reference TRBV2 and TRBJ1-5): EPEVTQTPSHQVTQMGQEVILRCVPISNHLYFYWYRQILGQKVEFLVSFYNNEISEKSEIFDDQFSVERPDGSNFTLKIRSTKLEDSAMYFCASSENGIRREPQHFGDGTRLSIL.

This clonotype was counted only a few times. The chain joins TRBV29-1 to TRBJ1-2; no reliable D call. Looked up from germline, CDR1 is SQVTM and CDR2 is ANQGSEA. This CDR3 spans 12 amino acids. Trimming shortened V by 3 bases and J by 2 bases, and 7 bases separated the two germline ends. The CDR3 nucleotides read TGCAGCGTTGATAGGGCAAACTATGGCTACACCTTC. Residues: CSVDRANYGYTF.

This clonotype was picked up one time. The CDR3 protein is CSASGGVSLDYNEQFF. For the CDR3, the DNA is TGCAGTGCTAGTGGGGGAGTGAGTCTCGACTACAATGAGCAGTTCTTC. This rearrangement joins TRBV20-1 to TRBJ2-1; either TRBD1 or TRBD2 may supply D (5 bases each). The length of the CDR3 is 16 residues. Looked up from germline, CDR1 is DFQATT and CDR2 is SNEGSKA (reference sequence). V lost 3 bases and J lost 3, with 18 bases in between.

The rearrangement uses TRBV6-6 and TRBJ2-3; 10 nucleotides line up with TRBD1. The CDR3 is 15 amino acids. V gave up 4 bases and J gave up 3 bases; unmatched junction bases: 4. Looked up from germline, CDR1 is MNHNY and CDR2 is SVGAGI (reference sequence). The CDR3 is CASSSTGGQTDTQYF. The CDR3 coding sequence is TGTGCCAGCAGTTCGACAGGGGGCCAAACAGATACGCAGTATTTT.

This chain connects TRBV9 to TRBJ2-5; 9 bases map to TRBD1. V shed 2 bases and J 5 bases; nucleotides not matched to a gene: 10. Germline assignment: CDR1 SGDLS and CDR2 YYNGEE. The length of the CDR3 is 16 residues. CDR3 in DNA: TGTGCCAGCAGCGTGGTACCGGGACAGGGTGGGGAGACCCAGTACTTC. It encodes CASSVVPGQGGETQYF.

The rearrangement links TRBV6-2 or TRBV6-3 to TRBJ2-2; 9 positions match TRBD2. J lost 4 bases, V lost 5 bases, and 11 bases had no gene match. The CDR3 loop spans 17 amino acids. In germline, CDR1 is MNHEY, CDR2 SVGEGT. The CDR3 DNA sequence: TGTGCCAGCAGTCCCAGGGCTAGCGGGACCTTCACCGGGGAGCTGTTTTTT. It is translated as CASSPRASGTFTGELFF.

This clonotype turned up a few times. The V gene is TRBV3-1, the J gene TRBJ2-3; 9 bases match TRBD1. The V gene end was trimmed by 0 bases and the J gene end by 6 bases; junction bases not matched to a gene: 4. The V gene's germline CDR1 is LGHDT and CDR2 YNNKEL (reference sequence). This CDR3 has 15 amino acids. DNA of the CDR3: TGTGCCAGCAGCCAAGACTACAGGGGGCTGGATACGCAGTATTTT. It yields the protein CASSQDYRGLDTQYF.

The chain is built from TRBV12-3 or TRBV12-4 and TRBJ2-5; 7 nucleotides line up with TRBD2. The CDR3 contains 16 residues. Losses at the gene ends were 6 bases for V and 2 bases for J; bases not matched to a gene: 12. CDR3 protein: CASSSVRGVDQETQYF. CDR3 sequence (DNA): TGTGCCAGCAGCTCCGTTCGGGGGGTGGATCAAGAGACCCAGTACTTC.

The chain links TRBV18 to TRBJ2-1; TRBD1 matches at 10 bases. Unmatched junction bases numbered 7, after V lost 3 bases and J lost 5 bases. Germline-derived CDR1 and CDR2 are KGHSH and LQKENI. CDR3 length: 16 amino acids. The CDR3: CASSPLTGTGDNEQFF. The DNA for the CDR3 is TGTGCCAGCTCACCGCTCACCGGGACAGGGGACAATGAGCAGTTCTTC.

The rearrangement uses TRBV12-3 or TRBV12-4 and TRBJ1-4; a possible D gene is TRBD1 (6 bases). The CDR3 length is 14 residues. Trimming left V 3 bases short and J 3 bases short, with 8 bases between. This chain's CDR3 is CASSFRTANEKLFF. As DNA, the CDR3 is TGTGCCAGCAGTTTCAGGACAGCTAATGAAAAACTGTTTTTT.

This clonotype turned up a few times. The chain recombines TRBV18 with TRBJ2-1; no firm D call. The CDR3 consists of 15 residues. Per germline, CDR1 KGHSH and CDR2 LQKENI. V was shortened by 3 bases and J by 9 bases, with 18 bases between the two germline ends. The CDR3 spells CASSPIPGDGVEQFF. The CDR3 DNA sequence: TGTGCCAGCTCACCTATCCCTGGGGATGGTGTTGAGCAGTTCTTC.

The chain has TRBV5-1 and TRBJ1-2; unclear D gene. V lost 0 bases, J lost 8 bases, and 8 bases lay in between. CDR1 is SGHRS and CDR2 is YFSETQ in the germline V gene. The CDR3 runs to 12 residues. CDR3 sequence (DNA): TGCGCCAGCAGCTTGGCGCGAAGAGGCTACACCTTC. This translates into CASSLARRGYTF.

This clonotype was detected a few times. The CDR3 DNA reads as TGTGCCAGCAGCACCAGAGGACTAGCGGCTGGGTATACGCAGTATTTT. Translation: CASSTRGLAAGYTQYF. The chain carries TRBV5-4 and TRBJ2-3; 10 bases line up with TRBD2. V was clipped by 4 bases and J by 7 bases; unmatched bases: 12. The germline V gene has CDR1 SGHNT and CDR2 YYREEE (reference sequence). The CDR3 runs 16 residues.

This chain joins TRBV14 and TRBJ2-5; TRBD2 might be the D (6 bases). CDR3 length: 15 residues. V lost 3 bases and J lost 2, with 13 bases in between. Germline values: CDR1 SGHDN, CDR2 FVKESK. In DNA, the CDR3 is TGTGCCAGCAGCCATCTTAGCGGAGCACAAGAGACCCAGTACTTC. It encodes CASSHLSGAQETQYF.

The gene calls are TRBV5-1 and TRBJ2-7; no definite D call. CDR1 SGHRS and CDR2 YFSETQ come from the germline V gene. The V end lost 0 bases, the J end lost 3 bases, and 10 bases lay between the germline ends. CDR3 size: 14 residues. DNA for the CDR3: TGCGCCAGCAGCTTGGCCCTCTTGGGCTACGAGCAGTACTTC. It is translated as CASSLALLGYEQYF.

The chain links TRBV6-2 or TRBV6-3 to TRBJ1-1; tentative D call: TRBD1 (5 bases). The CDR3 spans 13 residues. V was pared by 8 bases and J by 2 bases, with 12 bases between. The germline V gene encodes CDR1 MNHEY and CDR2 SVGEGT. The CDR3 coding sequence is TGTGCCAGCGACGGGGGGGGAAACACTGAAGCTTTCTTT. Protein: CASDGGGNTEAFF.

The rearrangement links TRBV24-1 to TRBJ1-5; D gene uncertain. CDR3 length: 14 residues. Trimming cost V 4 bases and J 1 base, with 7 bases left between them. Germline-derived CDR1 and CDR2 are KGHDR and SFDVKD. This CDR3 is CATSESGSNQPQHF. CDR3 sequence (DNA): TGTGCCACCAGTGAATCGGGGAGCAATCAGCCCCAGCATTTT.

This clonotype was seen ten or more times. The chain joins TRBV13 to TRBJ2-1; D is unresolved. The V gene's germline CDR1 is PRHDT and CDR2 FYEKMQ (reference sequence). The CDR3 is made up of 18 amino acids. Between the trimmed V and J ends, which lost 4 bases and 0 bases, there was a span of 19 bases. The CDR3 region is CASSSQTSGSSSYNEQFF. The CDR3 region has the DNA TGTGCCAGCAGCTCACAGACTTCAGGTTCTAGCTCCTACAATGAGCAGTTCTTC.

The chain links TRBV20-1 to TRBJ2-5, with 8 bases lining up with TRBD2. Trimming took 5 bases from V and 5 from J; bases not matched to a gene: 13. The germline V gene has CDR1 DFQATT and CDR2 SNEGSKA (reference sequence). The CDR3 has 15 amino acids. The CDR3 is CSAFPGSGSRETQYF. CDR3 coding DNA: TGCAGTGCTTTCCCCGGGAGCGGGAGCAGGGAGACCCAGTACTTC.

A few counts support this clonotype. The chain joins TRBV20-1 to TRBJ2-1; D is possibly TRBD1 (5 bases). The ends were cut back, 5 bases at V and 6 bases at J, with 17 bases in the middle. Germline loops: CDR1 DFQATT, CDR2 SNEGSKA (reference sequence). This CDR3 has 14 amino acids. In DNA form, the CDR3 reads TGCAGTGCTCGACGCACACCTAGGGGCAATGAGCAGTTCTTC. Its translation: CSARRTPRGNEQFF.